Below, one TCR beta chain is given with its context. These data belong to a study of a mutant IDH1 vaccine in newly diagnosed glioma. In the study overall: Previous treatment comprised radiotherapy, temozolomide, or both, mostly both.

TCRdb's copy holds only in-frame clones and misses some; the assay was immunoSEQ multiplex PCR. The top ten hold about 9.4% of the sample, which has about 35,000 clones, around 80% seen once. Time point noted: baseline, week 1 (first vaccination visit). Noted treatment: pre-vaccination baseline after standard-of-care therapy. Donors had new WHO grade 3 or 4 IDH1-mutant, ATRX-lost astrocytomas. V shed 7 bases and J 8 bases; nucleotides not matched to a gene: 9. The germline gives CDR1 MDHEN, CDR2 SYDVKM. CDR3 size: 15 residues. This TCR was recovered from a middle-aged man with glioma. Some clones in this sample may be carry-over from other donors' samples. The chain combines TRBV28 with TRBJ1-6; the match to TRBD1 covers 9 bases. The sequencing here drew on peripheral blood mononuclear cells (PBMCs), taken from a glioma patient treated with radiotherapy, temozolomide or both. CDR3 region: CASMESTGGDSPLHF. CDR3 bases: TGTGCCAGCATGGAAAGTACAGGGGGCGATTCACCCCTCCACTTT.